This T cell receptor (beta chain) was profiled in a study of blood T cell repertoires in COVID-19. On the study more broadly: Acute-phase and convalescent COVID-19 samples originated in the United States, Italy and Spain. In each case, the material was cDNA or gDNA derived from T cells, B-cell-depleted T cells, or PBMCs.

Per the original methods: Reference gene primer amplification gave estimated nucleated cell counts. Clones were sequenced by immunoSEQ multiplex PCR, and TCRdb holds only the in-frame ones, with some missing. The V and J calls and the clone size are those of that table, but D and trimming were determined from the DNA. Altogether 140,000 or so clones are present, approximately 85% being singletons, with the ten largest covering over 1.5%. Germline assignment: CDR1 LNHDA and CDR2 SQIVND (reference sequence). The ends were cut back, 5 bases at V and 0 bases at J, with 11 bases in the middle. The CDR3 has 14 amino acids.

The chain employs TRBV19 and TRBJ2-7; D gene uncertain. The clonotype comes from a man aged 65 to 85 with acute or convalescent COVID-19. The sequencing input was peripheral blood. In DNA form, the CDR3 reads TGTGCCAGTAGTCCGCAAACGAGCTCCTACGAGCAGTACTTC. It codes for CASSPQTSSYEQYF.